The 10 T cell receptor beta chains below come from one sample, sequenced in a study of CD8+ T cells in alopecia areata. Extracted RNA was reverse transcribed into cDNA, the sequencing template. Data came from immunoSEQ multiplex PCR; TCRdb stores just in-frame clones and leaves some out. Among roughly 220,000 clones listed, roughly two fifths were seen once. Treatment described: oral pan-JAK inhibitor, 5-10 mg twice daily. The starting material was CD4+ T cells sorted from blood, obtained at week 34, from a patient treated with tofacitinib. The receptor source for this set is a human donor with alopecia areata.

This clone was found a few times. This chain uses TRBV18 with TRBJ2-2, with D perhaps matching TRBD1 or TRBD2 (5 bases each). Per the germline V gene, CDR1 is KGHSH and CDR2 is LQKENI. V was cut by 3 bases and J by 6 bases, with 17 bases left in between. This CDR3 is built from 16 residues. CDR3 residues: CASSPPGTIQSGELFF. DNA for the CDR3: TGTGCCAGCTCACCGCCCGGGACCATCCAGTCCGGGGAGCTGTTTTTT.

In DNA, the CDR3 is TGTGCCAGCAGCTTAACGCCCCAGGCAAGTGGGGCCAACGTCCTGACTTTC. It yields the protein CASSLTPQASGANVLTF. This chain links TRBV7-3 with TRBJ2-6; D not certain. Trimming shortened V by 0 bases and J by 3 bases, and 12 bases separated the two germline ends. The V gene's germline CDR1 is SGHTA and CDR2 FQGTGA. CDR3 length: 17 residues.

The chain carries TRBV7-3 and TRBJ1-1; D call uncertain. Trimming left V 1 base short and J 4 bases short, with 7 bases between. CDR1 is SGHTA and CDR2 is FQGTGA in the germline V gene. The CDR3 consists of 13 residues. The CDR3 region has the DNA TGTGCCAGCAGCTTAAACATAGGCACTGAAGCTTTCTTT. This translates into CASSLNIGTEAFF. Together with reference TRBV7-3 and TRBJ1-1, the CDR3 gives the full variable domain: GAGVSQTPSNKVTEKGKYVELRCDPISGHTALYWYRQSLGQGPEFLIYFQGTGAADDSGLPNDRFFAVRPEGSVSTLKIQRTERGDSAVYLCASSLNIGTEAFFGQGTRLTVV.

The chain employs TRBV7-2 and TRBJ1-2, with D maybe TRBD1 (6 bases). In germline, CDR1 is SGHTA, CDR2 FQGNSA. The CDR3 has 17 amino acids. V shed 2 bases and J shed 5 bases, with 21 bases lying between them. CDR3 sequence reads: CASSLSPSTGFLYGYTF. In DNA form, the CDR3 reads TGTGCCAGCAGCTTATCTCCCTCGACAGGCTTCTTATATGGCTACACCTTC.

This clone has a handful of counts. The same CDR3 arises from other DNA sequences in this sample as well. The chain is built from TRBV6-1 and TRBJ2-6; 9 bases map to TRBD1. The length of the CDR3 is 15 residues. The junction had 4 bases not matched to a gene; V was cut back by 6 bases and J by 4 bases. Germline lookup yields CDR1 MNHNS and CDR2 SASEGT. The CDR3 reads CASRTGGSGANVLTF. CDR3 DNA sequence: TGTGCCAGCAGAACAGGGGGCTCAGGGGCCAACGTCCTGACTTTC.

J is TRBJ2-7 and V is TRBV4-1, with 13 bases matching TRBD2. Germline CDR1 MGHRA, CDR2 YSYEKL. Trimming took 4 bases from V and 5 from J; bases not matched to a gene: 5. The CDR3 totals 15 residues. The CDR3 reads CASSLPGLAGDEQYF. Here the CDR3 DNA reads TGCGCCAGCAGCCTCCCAGGACTAGCGGGAGACGAGCAGTACTTC.

The V and J genes are TRBV29-1 and TRBJ2-2; 7 positions agree with TRBD1. V lost 6 bases to trimming and J lost 1 base; unmatched junction nucleotides: 8. Per germline, CDR1 SQVTM and CDR2 ANQGSEA. The CDR3 runs 15 residues. The CDR3 here is CSVKAGTENTGELFF. In DNA, the CDR3 is TGCAGCGTCAAAGCCGGGACAGAGAACACCGGGGAGCTGTTTTTT.

The chain combines TRBV23-1 with TRBJ1-5, with D perhaps matching TRBD1 (5 bases). TRBV23-1 is sorted into the ORF group, with uncertain function. The V end was cut by 0 bases, the J end by 0 bases, with 15 bases between. The length of the CDR3 is 18 residues. CDR3 in DNA: TGCGCCAGCAGTCAATCTCTGGTTCGGGGGGATAGCAATCAGCCCCAGCATTTT. Translating gives CASSQSLVRGDSNQPQHF.

This chain joins TRBV11-2 and TRBJ2-1; D is possibly TRBD2 (5 bases). Germline CDR1 SGHAT, CDR2 FQNNGV. This CDR3 is 19 amino acids long. Deletions cut 7 bases from V and 4 bases from J, with 29 bases between. The chain's CDR3 is CASTSQIPRTAGPYNEQFF. The CDR3 region has the DNA TGTGCCAGCACCAGTCAAATACCAAGGACGGCGGGTCCTTACAATGAGCAGTTCTTC.

This rearrangement joins TRBV27 to TRBJ1-1; 8 bases map to TRBD1. The CDR3 runs 15 residues. V lost 2 bases to trimming and J lost 3 bases; unmatched junction nucleotides: 5. CDR1 is MNHEY and CDR2 is SMNVEV in the germline V gene (reference sequence). This CDR3 is CASSLGDRGDTEAFF. For the CDR3, the DNA is TGTGCCAGCAGTTTAGGAGACAGGGGCGACACTGAAGCTTTCTTT.